Shown below are 15 T cell receptor beta chains from a single sample sequenced in a study of T cell responses to AZD1222 COVID-19 vaccine. The method was immunoSEQ multiplex PCR; TCRdb's version includes in-frame clones alone and lacks a portion of them. This table has 100,000 or so clones, about 93% appearing once. The sample here was peripheral blood, taken 28 days after the second AZD1222 dose. These receptors were obtained from an adult who received the AZD1222 COVID-19 vaccine.

The chain employs TRBV2 and TRBJ2-2, with 10 bases identical to TRBD1. This CDR3 is built from 16 residues. Germline V gene data show CDR1 as SNHLY and CDR2 as FYNNEI. Germline trimming cut 5 bases from V and 6 bases from J; bases unmatched to any gene: 9. CDR3 sequence reads: CASSPRTGGSAGELFF. CDR3 in DNA: TGTGCCAGCAGTCCAAGGACAGGGGGAAGCGCCGGGGAGCTGTTTTTT.

This chain connects TRBV27 to TRBJ1-6, with D possibly being TRBD1 (6 bases). In germline, CDR1 is MNHEY, CDR2 SMNVEV (reference sequence). This CDR3 region has 13 residues. Trimming pared 7 bases from V and 7 bases from J, leaving 11 bases between. The CDR3 bases are TGTGCCAGCATGTACAGGGTGAATTCACCCCTCCACTTT. It translates to CASMYRVNSPLHF.

The CDR3 coding sequence is TGTGCCACCAGTGAGTCACTAGCGGGCTCCTACAATGAGCAGTTCTTC. Protein product: CATSESLAGSYNEQFF. The chain combines TRBV24-1 with TRBJ2-1; 9 nucleotides match TRBD2. V lost 4 bases to trimming and J lost 0 bases; unmatched junction nucleotides: 3. Looked up from germline, CDR1 is KGHDR and CDR2 is SFDVKD. This CDR3 spans 16 amino acids.

This clone was seen once. A junction end diverges from the germline sequence, so it may reflect a read error. J is TRBJ2-2 and V is TRBV5-1; D may be TRBD1 (6 bases). Germline assignment: CDR1 SGHRS and CDR2 YFSETQ. CDR3 length: 14 amino acids. The CDR3 DNA is TGCGCCAGCAGCTTCGGACAGAACGCCGGGGAGCTGTTTTTT. Protein product: CASSFGQNAGELFF.

In its sample, this clone was seen once. The chain combines TRBV27 with TRBJ2-1; 7 positions agree with TRBD2. CDR1 is MNHEY, CDR2 SMNVEV, per germline (reference sequence). CDR3 length equals 16 residues. V lost 3 bases and J lost 2; bases outside the gene matches: 7. The CDR3 loop reads CASSFSAGETYNEQFF. The CDR3 DNA sequence: TGTGCCAGCAGTTTTTCTGCGGGGGAGACCTACAATGAGCAGTTCTTC.

There are a few counts of this clone. The V gene is TRBV7-2, the J gene TRBJ2-7; D ambiguous. Trimming took 4 bases from V and 3 from J, leaving 22 bases between them. CDR3 length: 17 residues. From germline, CDR1 is SGHTA and CDR2 FQGNSA. The CDR3 sequence: CASSSGFRQGFLYEQYF. CDR3 DNA sequence: TGTGCCAGCAGCTCAGGTTTTCGGCAAGGGTTTCTCTACGAGCAGTACTTC.

The V gene is TRBV9, the J gene TRBJ1-2, with D hard to call. From germline, CDR1 is SGDLS and CDR2 YYNGEE. V was pared by 0 bases and J by 5 bases, with 11 bases between. The CDR3 is 14 residues long. CDR3 DNA: TGTGCCAGCAGCGTAGCACACGGAGAGTATGGCTACACCTTC. Translation gives CASSVAHGEYGYTF. The complete variable domain, with remaining parts taken from reference TRBV9 and TRBJ1-2, reads DSGVTQTPKHLITATGQRVTLRCSPRSGDLSVYWYQQSLDQGLQFLIQYYNGEERAKGNILERFSAQQFPDLHSELNLSSLELGDSALYFCASSVAHGEYGYTFGSGTRLTVV.

The chain recombines TRBV10-1 with TRBJ1-1; D is unclear. Trimming took off 0 bases at V and 1 base at J, with 12 bases between the two ends. Germline V gene lookup returns CDR1 WNHNN and CDR2 SYGVQD (reference sequence). This CDR3 is built from 16 residues. CDR3 nucleotides: TGCGCCAGCAGTGAGTCGAAAGGGATCCCGAACACTGAAGCTTTCTTT. As protein: CASSESKGIPNTEAFF.

V gene TRBV13 combines with J gene TRBJ2-5; the match to TRBD1 covers 10 bases. The V and J ends lost 5 bases and 3 bases, in that order; junction bases with no gene match: 9. Germline assignment: CDR1 PRHDT and CDR2 FYEKMQ (reference sequence). This CDR3 has 16 amino acids. The CDR3 sequence is CASSKPGQGREETQYF. CDR3 DNA sequence: TGTGCCAGCAGCAAACCGGGACAGGGGAGAGAAGAGACCCAGTACTTC.

This clone showed up just once. In DNA, the CDR3 is TGTGCCATTCGACAGGGATTGGGGGCCTACGAGCAGTACTTC. It yields the protein CAIRQGLGAYEQYF. This chain connects TRBV6-5 to TRBJ2-7; TRBD1 matches at 7 bases. The junction had 11 bases not matched to a gene; V was cut back by 10 bases and J by 2 bases. Per the germline V gene, CDR1 is MNHEY and CDR2 is SVGAGI. The CDR3 is made up of 14 amino acids.

The rearrangement joins TRBV30 to TRBJ1-2, with D perhaps TRBD1 (6 bases). V lost 8 bases and J 8 bases, leaving 27 bases between the germline ends. The V gene's germline CDR1 is GTSNPN and CDR2 SVGIG (reference sequence). CDR3 size: 15 residues. DNA of the CDR3: TGTGCCCTCTCGGTGGGGGGGGCGCGATCGTACGGCTACACCTTC. It translates to CALSVGGARSYGYTF.

The rearrangement uses TRBV30 and TRBJ1-1, with TRBD1 matching over 7 bases. In germline, CDR1 is GTSNPN, CDR2 SVGIG (reference sequence). This CDR3 is 12 amino acids long. V lost 4 bases, J lost 11 bases, and 10 bases stayed unmatched. This CDR3 is CAWTPEGRGAFF. The CDR3 DNA is TGTGCCTGGACCCCAGAGGGCAGGGGGGCTTTCTTT.

The V gene is TRBV21-1, the J gene TRBJ1-5; the D call of TRBD1 is as the table states it, not checked on the DNA. TRBV21-1 is shown as a pseudogene. The CDR3 has 20 amino acids. This CDR3 reads CASSIGPPRTGAHSNQPQHF. In nucleotides, the CDR3 is TGTGCCAGCAGCATCGGTCCCCCCCGGACAGGGGCGCATAGCAATCAGCCCCAGCATTTT.

The sample holds a few counts of this clone. The J gene is TRBJ1-2, the V gene TRBV12-3 or TRBV12-4, with no clear D. The CDR3 sequence is 11 residues long. The ends were cut back, 8 bases at V and 5 bases at J, with 9 bases in the middle. The CDR3, as DNA: TGTGCCAGCTCAGCGGGGTATGGCTACACCTTC. As protein: CASSAGYGYTF.

V and J are TRBV7-2 and TRBJ2-4, with D perhaps being TRBD1 or TRBD2 (7 bases each). This CDR3 is built from 16 residues. Looked up from germline, CDR1 is SGHTA and CDR2 is FQGNSA. Trimming removed 4 bases at V and 0 bases at J, with 13 bases between. The CDR3 DNA is TGTGCCAGCAGCTCAGGGGGGGGCCGAGCCAAAAACATTCAGTACTTC. It yields the protein CASSSGGGRAKNIQYF. Supplemented by reference TRBV7-2 and TRBJ2-4, the full variable domain reads GAGVSQSPSNKVTEKGKDVELRCDPISGHTALYWYRQSLGQGLEFLIYFQGNSAPDKSGLPSDRFSAERTGGSVSTLTIQRTQQEDSAVYLCASSSGGGRAKNIQYFGAGTRLSVL.